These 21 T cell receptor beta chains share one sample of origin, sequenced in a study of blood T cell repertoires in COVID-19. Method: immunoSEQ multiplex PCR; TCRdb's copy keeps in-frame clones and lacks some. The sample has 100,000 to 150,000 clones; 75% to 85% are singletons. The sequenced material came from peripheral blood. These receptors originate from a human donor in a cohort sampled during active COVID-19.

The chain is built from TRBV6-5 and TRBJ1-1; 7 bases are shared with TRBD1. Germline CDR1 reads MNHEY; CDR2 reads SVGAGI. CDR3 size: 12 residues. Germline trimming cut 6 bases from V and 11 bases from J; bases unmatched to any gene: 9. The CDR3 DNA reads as TGTGCCAGCAGCCCGACAGGGTTGTTCGCTTTCTTT. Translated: CASSPTGLFAFF.

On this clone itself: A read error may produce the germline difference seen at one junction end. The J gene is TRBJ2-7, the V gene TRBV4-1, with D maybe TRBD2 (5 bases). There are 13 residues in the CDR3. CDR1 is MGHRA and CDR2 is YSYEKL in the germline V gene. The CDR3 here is CASSQNPLERLFF. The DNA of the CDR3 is TGCGCCAGCAGCCAGAATCCACTAGAGCGGTTGTTCTTC.

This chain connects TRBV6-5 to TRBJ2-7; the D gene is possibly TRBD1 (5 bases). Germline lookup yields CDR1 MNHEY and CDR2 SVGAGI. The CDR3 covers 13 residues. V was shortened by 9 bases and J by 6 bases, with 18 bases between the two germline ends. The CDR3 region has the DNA TGTGCCAGTTCGGCACAGGCGTCCGGCGAGCAGTACTTC. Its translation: CASSAQASGEQYF.

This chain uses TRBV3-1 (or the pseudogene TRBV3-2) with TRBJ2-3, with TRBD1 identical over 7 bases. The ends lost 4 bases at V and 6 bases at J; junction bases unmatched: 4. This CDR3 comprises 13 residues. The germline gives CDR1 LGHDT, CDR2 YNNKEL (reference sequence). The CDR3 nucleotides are TGTGCCAGCAGCCGACAGGGTCCCGATACGCAGTATTTT. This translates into CASSRQGPDTQYF.

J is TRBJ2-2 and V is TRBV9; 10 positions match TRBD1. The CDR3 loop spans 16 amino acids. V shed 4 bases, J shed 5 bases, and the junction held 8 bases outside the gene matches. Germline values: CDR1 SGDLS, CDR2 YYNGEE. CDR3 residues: CASSSEGTGVTGELFF. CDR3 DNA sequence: TGTGCCAGCAGCTCCGAGGGGACAGGGGTGACCGGGGAGCTGTTTTTT.

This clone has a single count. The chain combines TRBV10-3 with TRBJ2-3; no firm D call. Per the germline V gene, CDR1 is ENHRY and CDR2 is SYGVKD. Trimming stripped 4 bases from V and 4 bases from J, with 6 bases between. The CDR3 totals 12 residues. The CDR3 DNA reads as TGTGCCATCAGTGGCGGATCAGATACGCAGTATTTT. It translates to CAISGGSDTQYF.

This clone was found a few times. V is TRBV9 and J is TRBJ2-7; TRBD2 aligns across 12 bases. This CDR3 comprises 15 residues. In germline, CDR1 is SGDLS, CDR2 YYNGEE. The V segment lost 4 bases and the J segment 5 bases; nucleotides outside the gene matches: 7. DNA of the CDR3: TGTGCCAGCAGCCTCGGCCCTAGCGGGGGGGACGAGCAGTACTTC. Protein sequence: CASSLGPSGGDEQYF. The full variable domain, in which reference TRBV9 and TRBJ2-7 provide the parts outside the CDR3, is DSGVTQTPKHLITATGQRVTLRCSPRSGDLSVYWYQQSLDQGLQFLIQYYNGEERAKGNILERFSAQQFPDLHSELNLSSLELGDSALYFCASSLGPSGGDEQYFGPGTRLTVT.

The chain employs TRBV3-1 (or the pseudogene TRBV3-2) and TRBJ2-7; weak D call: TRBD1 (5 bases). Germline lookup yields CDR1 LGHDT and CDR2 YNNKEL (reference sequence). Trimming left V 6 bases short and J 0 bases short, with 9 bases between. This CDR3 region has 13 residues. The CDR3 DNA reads TGTGCCAGCAGTCCGACAGTCTCCTACGAGCAGTACTTC. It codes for CASSPTVSYEQYF.

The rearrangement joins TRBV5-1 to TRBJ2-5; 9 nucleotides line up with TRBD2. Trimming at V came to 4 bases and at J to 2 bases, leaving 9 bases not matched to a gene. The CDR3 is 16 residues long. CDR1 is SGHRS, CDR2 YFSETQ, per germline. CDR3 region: CASSDPGLALQETQYF. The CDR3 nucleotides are TGCGCCAGCAGCGATCCGGGACTAGCCCTACAAGAGACCCAGTACTTC.

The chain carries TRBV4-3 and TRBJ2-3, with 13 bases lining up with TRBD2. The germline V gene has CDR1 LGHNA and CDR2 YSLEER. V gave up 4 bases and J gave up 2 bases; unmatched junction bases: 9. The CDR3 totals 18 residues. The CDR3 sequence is CASSRWGLAGLDTDTQYF. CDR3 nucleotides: TGCGCCAGCAGCCGTTGGGGACTAGCGGGGCTAGACACAGATACGCAGTATTTT.

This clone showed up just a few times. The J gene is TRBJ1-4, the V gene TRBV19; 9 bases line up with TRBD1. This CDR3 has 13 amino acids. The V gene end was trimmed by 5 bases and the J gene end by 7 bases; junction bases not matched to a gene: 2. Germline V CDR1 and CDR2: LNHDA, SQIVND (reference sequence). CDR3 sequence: CASSDRGSEKLFF. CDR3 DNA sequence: TGTGCCAGTAGTGACAGGGGGAGTGAAAAACTGTTTTTT.

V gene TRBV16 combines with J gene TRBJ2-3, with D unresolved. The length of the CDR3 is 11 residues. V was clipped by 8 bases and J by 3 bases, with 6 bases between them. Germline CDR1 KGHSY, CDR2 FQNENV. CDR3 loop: CASAGTDTQYF. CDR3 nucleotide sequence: TGTGCCAGCGCCGGGACAGATACGCAGTATTTT.

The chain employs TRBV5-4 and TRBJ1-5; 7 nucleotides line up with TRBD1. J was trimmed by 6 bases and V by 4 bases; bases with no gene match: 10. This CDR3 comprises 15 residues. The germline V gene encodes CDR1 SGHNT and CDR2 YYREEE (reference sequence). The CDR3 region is CASSPGTERGQPQHF. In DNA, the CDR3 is TGTGCCAGCAGCCCTGGGACAGAACGCGGTCAGCCCCAGCATTTT.

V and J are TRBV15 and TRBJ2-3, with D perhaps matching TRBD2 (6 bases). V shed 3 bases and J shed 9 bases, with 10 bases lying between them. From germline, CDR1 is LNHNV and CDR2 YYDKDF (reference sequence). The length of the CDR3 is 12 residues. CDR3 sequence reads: CATSSKGGTQYF. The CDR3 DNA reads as TGTGCCACCAGCAGCAAGGGAGGCACGCAGTATTTT.

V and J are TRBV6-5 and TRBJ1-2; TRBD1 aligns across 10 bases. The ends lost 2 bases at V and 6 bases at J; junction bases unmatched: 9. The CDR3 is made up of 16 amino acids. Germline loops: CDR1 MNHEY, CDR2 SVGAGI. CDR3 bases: TGTGCCAGCAGTTACACCTCCGGGACAGGGGATGATGGCTACACCTTC. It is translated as CASSYTSGTGDDGYTF.

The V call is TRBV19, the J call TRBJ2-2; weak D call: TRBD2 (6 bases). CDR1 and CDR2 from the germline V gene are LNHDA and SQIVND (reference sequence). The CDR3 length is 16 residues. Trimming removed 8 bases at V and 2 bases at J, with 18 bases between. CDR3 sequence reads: CASGNLAIYNTGELFF. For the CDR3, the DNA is TGTGCCAGTGGTAACCTAGCGATCTATAACACCGGGGAGCTGTTTTTT.

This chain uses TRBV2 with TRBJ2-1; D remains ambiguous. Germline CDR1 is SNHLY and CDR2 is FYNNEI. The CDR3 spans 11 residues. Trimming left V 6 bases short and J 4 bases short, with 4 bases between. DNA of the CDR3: TGTGCCAGCAGCGGGTACAATGAGCAGTTCTTC. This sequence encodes CASSGYNEQFF.

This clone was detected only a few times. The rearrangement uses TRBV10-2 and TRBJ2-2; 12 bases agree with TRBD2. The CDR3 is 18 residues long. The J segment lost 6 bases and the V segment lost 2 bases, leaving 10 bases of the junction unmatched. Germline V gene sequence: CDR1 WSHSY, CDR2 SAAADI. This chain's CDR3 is CASSETGLAGGPSGELFF. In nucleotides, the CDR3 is TGCGCCAGCAGTGAGACGGGGCTAGCGGGGGGGCCGTCCGGGGAGCTGTTTTTT.

CDR3 loop: CASSESRYEKLFF. Written as DNA, the CDR3 is TGCGCCAGCAGTGAGTCCCGGTATGAAAAACTGTTTTTT. J is TRBJ1-4 and V is TRBV10-1; D is ambiguous. V was clipped by 0 bases and J by 6 bases, with 5 bases between them. Per germline, CDR1 WNHNN and CDR2 SYGVQD (reference sequence). CDR3 size: 13 residues.

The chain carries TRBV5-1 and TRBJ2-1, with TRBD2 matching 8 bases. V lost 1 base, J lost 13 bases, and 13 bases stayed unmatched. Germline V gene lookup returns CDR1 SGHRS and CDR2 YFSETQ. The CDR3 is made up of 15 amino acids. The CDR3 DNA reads TGCGCCAGCAGCTTGAATCCTGGTTCGGGGGGGCCTCAGTTCTTC. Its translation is CASSLNPGSGGPQFF.

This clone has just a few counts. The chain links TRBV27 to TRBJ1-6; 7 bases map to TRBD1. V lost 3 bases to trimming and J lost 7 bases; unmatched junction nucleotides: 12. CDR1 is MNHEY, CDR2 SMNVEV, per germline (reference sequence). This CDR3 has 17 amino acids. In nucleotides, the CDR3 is TGTGCCAGCAGTTTTCGGGCCTTGACAGGGTTCAATTCACCCCTCCACTTT. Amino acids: CASSFRALTGFNSPLHF.